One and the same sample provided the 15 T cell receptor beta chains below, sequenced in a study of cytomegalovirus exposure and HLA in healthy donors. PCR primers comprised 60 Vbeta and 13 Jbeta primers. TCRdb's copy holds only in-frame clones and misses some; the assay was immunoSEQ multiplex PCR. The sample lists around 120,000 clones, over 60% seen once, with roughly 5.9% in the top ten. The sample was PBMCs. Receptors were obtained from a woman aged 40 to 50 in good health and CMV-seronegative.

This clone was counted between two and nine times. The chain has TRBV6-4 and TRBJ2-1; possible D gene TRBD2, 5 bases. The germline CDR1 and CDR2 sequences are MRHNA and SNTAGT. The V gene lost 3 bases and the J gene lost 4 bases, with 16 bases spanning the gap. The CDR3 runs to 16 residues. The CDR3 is CASSEEDSAPYNEQFF. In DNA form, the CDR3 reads TGTGCCAGCAGTGAGGAGGACTCGGCGCCGTACAATGAGCAGTTCTTC.

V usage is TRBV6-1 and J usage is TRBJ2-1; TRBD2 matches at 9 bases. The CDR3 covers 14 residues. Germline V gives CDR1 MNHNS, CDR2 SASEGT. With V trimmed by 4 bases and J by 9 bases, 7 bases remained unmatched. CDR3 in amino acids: CASSGPLAGGEQFF. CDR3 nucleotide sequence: TGTGCCAGCAGTGGACCACTAGCGGGTGGTGAGCAGTTCTTC.

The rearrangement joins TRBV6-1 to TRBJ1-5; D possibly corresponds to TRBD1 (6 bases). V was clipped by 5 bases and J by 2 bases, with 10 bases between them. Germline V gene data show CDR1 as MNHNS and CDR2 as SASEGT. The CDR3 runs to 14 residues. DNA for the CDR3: TGTGCCAGCAGTAACAGGGTTGGCAATCAGCCCCAGCATTTT. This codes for CASSNRVGNQPQHF.

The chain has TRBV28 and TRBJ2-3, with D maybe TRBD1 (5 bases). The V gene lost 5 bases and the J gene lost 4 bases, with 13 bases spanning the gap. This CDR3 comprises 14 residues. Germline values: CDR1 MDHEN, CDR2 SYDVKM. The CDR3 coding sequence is TGTGCCAGCAGTGGCTCTGTAGGGGCAGATACGCAGTATTTT. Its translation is CASSGSVGADTQYF.

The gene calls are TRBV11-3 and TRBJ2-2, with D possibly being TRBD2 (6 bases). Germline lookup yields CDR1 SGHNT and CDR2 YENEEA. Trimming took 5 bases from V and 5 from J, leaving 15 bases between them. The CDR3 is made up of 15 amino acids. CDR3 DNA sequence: TGTGCCAGCAGCCCGGCCGGGACTGGGACCGGGGAGCTGTTTTTT. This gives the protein CASSPAGTGTGELFF.

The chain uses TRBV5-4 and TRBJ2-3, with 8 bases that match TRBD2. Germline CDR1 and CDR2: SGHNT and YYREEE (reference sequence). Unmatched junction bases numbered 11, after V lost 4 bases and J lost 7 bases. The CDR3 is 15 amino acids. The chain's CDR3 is CASSLRAGEANTQYF. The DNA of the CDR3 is TGTGCCAGCAGCCTCCGAGCGGGAGAGGCAAATACGCAGTATTTT.

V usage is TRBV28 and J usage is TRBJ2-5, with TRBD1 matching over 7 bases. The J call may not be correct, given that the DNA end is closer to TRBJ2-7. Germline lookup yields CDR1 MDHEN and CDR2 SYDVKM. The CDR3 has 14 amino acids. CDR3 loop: CAAQGETSSYEQYF. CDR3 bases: TGTGCCGCTCAGGGGGAAACTAGCTCCTACGAGCAGTACTTC.

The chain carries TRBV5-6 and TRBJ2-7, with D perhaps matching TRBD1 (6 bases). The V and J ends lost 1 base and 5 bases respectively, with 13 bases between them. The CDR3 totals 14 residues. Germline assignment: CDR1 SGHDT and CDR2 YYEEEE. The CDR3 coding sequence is TGTGCCAGCAGCTTGTTAGCAGGGGACCACGAGCAGTACTTC. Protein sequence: CASSLLAGDHEQYF.

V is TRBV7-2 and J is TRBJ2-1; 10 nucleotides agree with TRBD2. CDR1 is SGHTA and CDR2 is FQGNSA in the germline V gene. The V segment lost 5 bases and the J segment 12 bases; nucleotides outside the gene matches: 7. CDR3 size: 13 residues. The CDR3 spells CASSPGTSVRQFF. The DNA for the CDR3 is TGTGCCAGCAGCCCCGGGACTAGCGTTCGGCAGTTCTTC. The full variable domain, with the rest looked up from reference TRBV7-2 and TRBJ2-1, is GAGVSQSPSNKVTEKGKDVELRCDPISGHTALYWYRQSLGQGLEFLIYFQGNSAPDKSGLPSDRFSAERTGGSVSTLTIQRTQQEDSAVYLCASSPGTSVRQFFGPGTRLTVL.

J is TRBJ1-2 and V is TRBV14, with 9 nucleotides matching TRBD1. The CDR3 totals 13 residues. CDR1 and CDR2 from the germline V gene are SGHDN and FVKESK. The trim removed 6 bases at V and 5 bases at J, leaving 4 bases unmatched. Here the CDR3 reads CASSDRGSYGYTF. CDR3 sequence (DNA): TGTGCCAGCAGTGACAGGGGGTCTTATGGCTACACCTTC.

The CDR3 loop reads CASSAYRGGYEQYF. Here the CDR3 DNA reads TGTGCCAGCAGTGCTTACAGGGGGGGCTACGAGCAGTACTTC. The V gene is TRBV27, the J gene TRBJ2-7, with D possibly TRBD1 on 8 matching bases. Per the germline V gene, CDR1 is MNHEY and CDR2 is SMNVEV (reference sequence). Trimming cost V 5 bases and J 3 bases, with 14 bases left between them. There are 14 residues in the CDR3.

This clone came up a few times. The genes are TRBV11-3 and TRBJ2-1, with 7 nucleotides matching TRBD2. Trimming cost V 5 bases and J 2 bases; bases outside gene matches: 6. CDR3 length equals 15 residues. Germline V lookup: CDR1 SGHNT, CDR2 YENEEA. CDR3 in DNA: TGTGCCAGCAGCATGAATAGCGGGCCCTACAATGAGCAGTTCTTC. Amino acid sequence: CASSMNSGPYNEQFF.

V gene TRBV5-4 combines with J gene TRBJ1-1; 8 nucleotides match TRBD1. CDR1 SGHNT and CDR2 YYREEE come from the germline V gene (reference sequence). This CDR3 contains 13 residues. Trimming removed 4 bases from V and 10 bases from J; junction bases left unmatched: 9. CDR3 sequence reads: CASSPGQGIPAFF. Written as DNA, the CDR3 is TGTGCCAGCAGCCCAGGACAGGGAATTCCAGCTTTCTTT.

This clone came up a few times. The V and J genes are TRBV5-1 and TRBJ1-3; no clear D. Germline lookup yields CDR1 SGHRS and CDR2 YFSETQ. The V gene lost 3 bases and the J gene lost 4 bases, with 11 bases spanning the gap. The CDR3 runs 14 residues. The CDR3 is CASSWGVSGNTIYF. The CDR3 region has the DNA TGCGCCAGCAGCTGGGGAGTCTCCGGAAACACCATATATTTT.

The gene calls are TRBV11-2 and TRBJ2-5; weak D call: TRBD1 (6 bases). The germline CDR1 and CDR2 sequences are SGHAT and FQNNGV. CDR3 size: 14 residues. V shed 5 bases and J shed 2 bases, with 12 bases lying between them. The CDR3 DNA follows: TGTGCCAGCAGCCGGACAGAGAGTCAAGAGACCCAGTACTTC. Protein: CASSRTESQETQYF.